Listed below are T cell receptor beta chains from one sample, sequenced in a study of cytomegalovirus exposure and HLA in healthy donors. The protocol was immunoSEQ multiplex PCR, while the TCRdb copy is restricted to in-frame clones and leaves out a portion. The sample yields fewer than 200,000 clones, 75% to 85% seen once. Sequenced material: PBMCs. These receptors all come from a boy aged 10-17 years in good health and CMV-seronegative. CDR3s include the opening cysteine and the closing phenylalanine or tryptophan. The D gene is left open where the match is weak. Size values are once, few and many counts, or a class for expanded clones, and some rows have none.

CDR3nt: TGTGCCAGCAGCCAAGACGCGCAAGAGACCCAGTACTTC
CDR3aa: CASSQDAQETQYF
d_gene: NA
v_gene: TRBV14
j_gene: TRBJ2-5
abundance: NA

CDR3nt: TGCGCCAGCAGCCAAGTTGGCGGGAGACCCGGGGAGCTGTTTTTT
CDR3aa: CASSQVGGRPGELFF
d_gene: TRBD2
v_gene: TRBV4-1
j_gene: TRBJ2-2
abundance: NA

CDR3nt: TGTGCCAGCAGTTCCTCCGAGGTGGGCTACAATGAGCAGTTCTTC
CDR3aa: CASSSSEVGYNEQFF
d_gene: NA
v_gene: TRBV27
j_gene: TRBJ2-1
abundance: NA

CDR3nt: TGTGCCAGCAGCTTCGTCACCGGGGAGCTGTTTTTT
CDR3aa: CASSFVTGELFF
d_gene: NA
v_gene: TRBV7-8
j_gene: TRBJ2-2
abundance: NA

CDR3nt: TGTGCCAGCAGCCTCAGGGGTAGCGCCTACAATGAGCAGTTCTTC
CDR3aa: CASSLRGSAYNEQFF
d_gene: NA
v_gene: TRBV6-5
j_gene: TRBJ2-1
abundance: NA

CDR3nt: TGTGCCAGCAGTTTATCAGGGACAGGACCCATACGGCAGTACTTC
CDR3aa: CASSLSGTGPIRQYF
d_gene: TRBD1
v_gene: TRBV27
j_gene: TRBJ2-7
abundance: NA

CDR3nt: TGCAGCGTTGAAGGTCGTCCAAGTTCACAGGTGGTCTTC
CDR3aa: CSVEGRPSSQVVF
d_gene: NA
v_gene: TRBV29-1
j_gene: TRBJ2-1
abundance: NA

CDR3nt: TGTGCCAGCAACCCACCGGGGACACTGAACACTGAAGCTTTCTTT
CDR3aa: CASNPPGTLNTEAFF
d_gene: NA
v_gene: TRBV11-1
j_gene: TRBJ1-1
abundance: few

CDR3nt: TGTGCCAGCAGCTTAGGTGTCGGGAGCTCCTACAATGAGCAGTTCTTC
CDR3aa: CASSLGVGSSYNEQFF
d_gene: NA
v_gene: TRBV13
j_gene: TRBJ2-1
abundance: NA

CDR3nt: TGTGCCAGCAGCTGGGGAGGGATTAGTGGCTACACCTTC
CDR3aa: CASSWGGISGYTF
d_gene: NA
v_gene: TRBV6-5
j_gene: TRBJ1-2
abundance: NA

CDR3nt: TGTGCCAGCAGAGGGCAGTTTGGGGACAGGGCCTCCTACGAGCAGTACTTC
CDR3aa: CASRGQFGDRASYEQYF
d_gene: TRBD1
v_gene: TRBV28
j_gene: TRBJ2-7
abundance: NA

CDR3nt: TGTGCCAGCAGCCCAACTATAGTGAGCTCCTATAATTCACCCCTCCACTTT
CDR3aa: CASSPTIVSSYNSPLHF
d_gene: NA
v_gene: TRBV9
j_gene: TRBJ1-6
abundance: NA

CDR3nt: TGTGCCTCTCGATACAGGGGTTCCACTGAAGCTTTCTTT
CDR3aa: CASRYRGSTEAFF
d_gene: TRBD1
v_gene: TRBV2
j_gene: TRBJ1-1
abundance: NA

CDR3nt: TGTGCCAGCAGCCTAACCGGAGAAGACCTGAACACCGGGGAGCTGTTTTTT
CDR3aa: CASSLTGEDLNTGELFF
d_gene: NA
v_gene: TRBV21-1
j_gene: TRBJ2-2
abundance: NA

CDR3nt: TGTGCCAGCAGTTTACCACGGGGGGGGGACAATGAGCAGTTCTTC
CDR3aa: CASSLPRGGDNEQFF
d_gene: TRBD2
v_gene: TRBV27
j_gene: TRBJ2-1
abundance: NA

CDR3nt: TGTGCCAGCAGTGAAGGAATGGTGAGGTACCAAGAGACCCAGTACTTC
CDR3aa: CASSEGMVRYQETQYF
d_gene: NA
v_gene: TRBV6-1
j_gene: TRBJ2-5
abundance: few

CDR3nt: TGTGCCATTCCCCTGGCGGGGGACAGGGGGCTCAGTGGGGCCAACGTCCTGACTTTC
CDR3aa: CAIPLAGDRGLSGANVLTF
d_gene: TRBD1
v_gene: TRBV10-3
j_gene: TRBJ2-6
abundance: NA

CDR3nt: TGTGCCAGCAGCTCCGGGACTAGCTTCGATGAGCAGTTCTTC
CDR3aa: CASSSGTSFDEQFF
d_gene: TRBD2
v_gene: TRBV11-3
j_gene: TRBJ2-1
abundance: NA

CDR3nt: TGTGCCAGCAGTGAAACGGTAGGGGGCAGCTATGGCTACACCTTC
CDR3aa: CASSETVGGSYGYTF
d_gene: TRBD1
v_gene: TRBV6-1
j_gene: TRBJ1-2
abundance: NA

CDR3nt: TGTGCCATCAGTGGGGGCCTAGCGGGGGCTTCTAGCACAGATACGCAGTATTTT
CDR3aa: CAISGGLAGASSTDTQYF
d_gene: TRBD2
v_gene: TRBV10-3
j_gene: TRBJ2-3
abundance: NA

CDR3nt: TGTGCCAGTAGTATAGACAGGGGCTACGAGCAGTACTTC
CDR3aa: CASSIDRGYEQYF
d_gene: NA
v_gene: TRBV19
j_gene: TRBJ2-7
abundance: NA

CDR3nt: TGCGCCAGCAGCTTGGCCAGGGGGCGTATAGATACGCAGTATTTT
CDR3aa: CASSLARGRIDTQYF
d_gene: TRBD1
v_gene: TRBV5-1
j_gene: TRBJ2-3
abundance: NA

CDR3nt: TGTGCCAGTAGGGGACCCGGGACAGGGGCAACTAATGAAAAACTGTTTTTT
CDR3aa: CASRGPGTGATNEKLFF
d_gene: TRBD1
v_gene: TRBV19
j_gene: TRBJ1-4
abundance: few

CDR3nt: TGTGCCAGCAGCTTCGGACAGGGAGCTAATGAAAAACTGTTTTTT
CDR3aa: CASSFGQGANEKLFF
d_gene: TRBD1
v_gene: TRBV7-9
j_gene: TRBJ1-4
abundance: NA

CDR3nt: TGTGCCACCAGCCCCCGGCCGGGATTCCATGGCTACACCTTC
CDR3aa: CATSPRPGFHGYTF
d_gene: NA
v_gene: TRBV15
j_gene: TRBJ1-2
abundance: few

CDR3nt: TGTGCCAGCAGTCCCCAGGCCACTTTCTATGGCTACACCTTC
CDR3aa: CASSPQATFYGYTF
d_gene: NA
v_gene: TRBV27
j_gene: TRBJ1-2
abundance: NA

CDR3nt: TGTGCCAGTGGGGGACAGGGTACCTCCAATCAGCCCCAGCATTTT
CDR3aa: CASGGQGTSNQPQHF
d_gene: TRBD1
v_gene: TRBV19
j_gene: TRBJ1-5
abundance: NA

CDR3nt: TGCGCCAGCAGCCGGCCGGACAGTATAGCCTACGAGCAGTACTTC
CDR3aa: CASSRPDSIAYEQYF
d_gene: NA
v_gene: TRBV4-1
j_gene: TRBJ2-7
abundance: NA

CDR3nt: TGTGCCAGCAGTGAATGGGTAGGCCCAGTTGAGAGGCTGTTTTTT
CDR3aa: CASSEWVGPVERLFF
d_gene: NA
v_gene: TRBV2
j_gene: TRBJ1-4
abundance: NA

CDR3nt: TGCGCCAGCAGCTTGTGGGCTAGCGGGGGGGCCAGGGAGCAGTTCTTC
CDR3aa: CASSLWASGGAREQFF
d_gene: TRBD2
v_gene: TRBV5-1
j_gene: TRBJ2-1
abundance: NA

CDR3nt: TGTGCCAGCAGCTTAGACGGGAGAAGATACAATGAGCAGTTCTTC
CDR3aa: CASSLDGRRYNEQFF
d_gene: NA
v_gene: TRBV7-9
j_gene: TRBJ2-1
abundance: NA

CDR3nt: TGTGCCTGGGAACGGACAGGGGGTGGCTACACCTTC
CDR3aa: CAWERTGGGYTF
d_gene: TRBD1
v_gene: TRBV30
j_gene: TRBJ1-2
abundance: NA

CDR3nt: TGCGCCAGCAGCTTGGTGCAGGGCGCCTACGAGCAGTACTTC
CDR3aa: CASSLVQGAYEQYF
d_gene: NA
v_gene: TRBV5-1
j_gene: TRBJ2-7
abundance: NA

CDR3nt: TGTGCCAGCAGCTTCCGGGACTACTTGAACACTGAAGCTTTCTTT
CDR3aa: CASSFRDYLNTEAFF
d_gene: NA
v_gene: TRBV7-2
j_gene: TRBJ1-1
abundance: NA

CDR3nt: TGTGCCAGTAGTAGACAGGACGGAGTCAGGGAGACCCAGTACTTC
CDR3aa: CASSRQDGVRETQYF
d_gene: NA
v_gene: TRBV19
j_gene: TRBJ2-5
abundance: NA

CDR3nt: TGTGCCAGCAGCTTCCCCCAGGCAGGCCCCCACGAGCAGTACTTC
CDR3aa: CASSFPQAGPHEQYF
d_gene: NA
v_gene: TRBV11-3
j_gene: TRBJ2-7
abundance: once

CDR3nt: TGTGCCACCAGCCAAACAGGGGGCGCCGCCGGGGAGCTGTTTTTT
CDR3aa: CATSQTGGAAGELFF
d_gene: TRBD1
v_gene: TRBV15
j_gene: TRBJ2-2
abundance: NA

CDR3nt: TGTGCCAGCAGCTTAGCTTCCCGACATCCCTACGAGCAGTACTTC
CDR3aa: CASSLASRHPYEQYF
d_gene: NA
v_gene: TRBV7-6
j_gene: TRBJ2-7
abundance: few

CDR3nt: TGTGCCAGCAGTGAAGCACGACAGGGGAAAAAGACCCAGTACTTC
CDR3aa: CASSEARQGKKTQYF
d_gene: TRBD1
v_gene: TRBV6-1
j_gene: TRBJ2-5
abundance: NA

CDR3nt: TGTGCCAGCAGCTTACGGATAGGGGTCAGCGAGACCCAGTACTTC
CDR3aa: CASSLRIGVSETQYF
d_gene: NA
v_gene: TRBV7-3
j_gene: TRBJ2-5
abundance: NA

CDR3nt: TGTGCCAGCAGCTTAGACAGGGGCAGAAACATTCAGTACTTC
CDR3aa: CASSLDRGRNIQYF
d_gene: TRBD1
v_gene: TRBV5-6
j_gene: TRBJ2-4
abundance: NA

CDR3nt: TGCGCCAGCAGCTTGGCCGGCGGACTCGCCTACAATGAGCAGTTCTTC
CDR3aa: CASSLAGGLAYNEQFF
d_gene: NA
v_gene: TRBV5-1
j_gene: TRBJ2-1
abundance: NA

CDR3nt: TGTGCCATCAGGGGGTGGGTTGGAGGGGGCTACACCTTC
CDR3aa: CAIRGWVGGGYTF
d_gene: NA
v_gene: TRBV10-3
j_gene: TRBJ1-2
abundance: NA

CDR3nt: TGTGCCACCCTGGACAGGGGGGACTATGGCTACACCTTC
CDR3aa: CATLDRGDYGYTF
d_gene: TRBD1
v_gene: TRBV28
j_gene: TRBJ1-2
abundance: NA

CDR3nt: TGTGCCAGTCAACAGGGGGACTATGGCTACACCTTC
CDR3aa: CASQQGDYGYTF
d_gene: TRBD1
v_gene: TRBV19
j_gene: TRBJ1-2
abundance: NA

CDR3nt: TGTGCCAGCAGTCTAGGAGTGGGTTCACCCCTCCACTTT
CDR3aa: CASSLGVGSPLHF
d_gene: NA
v_gene: TRBV6-6
j_gene: TRBJ1-6
abundance: NA

CDR3nt: TGTGCCAGCGGGGGGAGGGAGACTGAAGCTTTCTTT
CDR3aa: CASGGRETEAFF
d_gene: NA
v_gene: TRBV7-6
j_gene: TRBJ1-1
abundance: NA

CDR3nt: TGTGCCAGTAGCAAGCCAGAGGACTACGAGCAGTACTTC
CDR3aa: CASSKPEDYEQYF
d_gene: NA
v_gene: TRBV19
j_gene: TRBJ2-7
abundance: NA

CDR3nt: TGTGCCAGTAGTATTTGGACTAGCGGCACCGGGGAGCTGTTTTTT
CDR3aa: CASSIWTSGTGELFF
d_gene: TRBD2
v_gene: TRBV19
j_gene: TRBJ2-2
abundance: NA

CDR3nt: TGCGCCAGCAGCCGGGGGACTGAAGCTTTCTTT
CDR3aa: CASSRGTEAFF
d_gene: NA
v_gene: TRBV5-1
j_gene: TRBJ1-1
abundance: NA

CDR3nt: TGTGCCACGCTACAGGGGGCTGGCACAGATACGCAGTATTTT
CDR3aa: CATLQGAGTDTQYF
d_gene: TRBD1
v_gene: TRBV6-1
j_gene: TRBJ2-3
abundance: NA

CDR3nt: TGTGCCAGCAGCCCTCATCCCCGGGAGAAGGCCAACGAGCAGTTCTTC
CDR3aa: CASSPHPREKANEQFF
d_gene: NA
v_gene: TRBV6-6
j_gene: TRBJ2-1
abundance: NA

CDR3nt: TGTTCCAGCAGCCCTGGCGGGGTTAGTGGGACTGAAGCTTTCTTT
CDR3aa: CSSSPGGVSGTEAFF
d_gene: NA
v_gene: TRBV7-9
j_gene: TRBJ1-1
abundance: few

CDR3nt: TGTGCCTGGAGCCGCGGGACAGGGGAAGAGACCCAGTACTTC
CDR3aa: CAWSRGTGEETQYF
d_gene: TRBD1
v_gene: TRBV30
j_gene: TRBJ2-5
abundance: NA

CDR3nt: TGTGCCAGCAGCCCCCTGCGGACTGAAGCTTTCTTT
CDR3aa: CASSPLRTEAFF
d_gene: NA
v_gene: TRBV7-9
j_gene: TRBJ1-1
abundance: NA

CDR3nt: TGCGCCAGCAGCCAAGATCCGGGACAGGGCCTCTATGGCTACACCTTC
CDR3aa: CASSQDPGQGLYGYTF
d_gene: TRBD1
v_gene: TRBV4-1
j_gene: TRBJ1-2
abundance: NA

CDR3nt: TGTGCCAGCAGTGTTTCAGGGGCCCAGTACTTC
CDR3aa: CASSVSGAQYF
d_gene: NA
v_gene: TRBV6-1
j_gene: TRBJ2-5
abundance: once